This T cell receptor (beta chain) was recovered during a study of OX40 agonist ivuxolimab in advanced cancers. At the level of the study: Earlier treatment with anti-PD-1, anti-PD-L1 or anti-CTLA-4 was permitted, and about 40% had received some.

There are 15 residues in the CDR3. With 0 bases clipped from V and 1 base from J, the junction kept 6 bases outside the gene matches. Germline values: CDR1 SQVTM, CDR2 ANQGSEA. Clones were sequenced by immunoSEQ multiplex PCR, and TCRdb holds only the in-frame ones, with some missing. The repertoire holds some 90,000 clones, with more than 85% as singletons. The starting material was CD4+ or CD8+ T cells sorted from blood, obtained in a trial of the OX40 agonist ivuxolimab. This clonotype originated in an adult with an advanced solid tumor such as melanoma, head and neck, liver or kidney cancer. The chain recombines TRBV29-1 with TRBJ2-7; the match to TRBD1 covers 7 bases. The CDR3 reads CSVEDGDSASYEQYF. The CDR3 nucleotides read TGCAGCGTTGAAGACGGGGACAGTGCTTCCTACGAGCAGTACTTC.